Within the sample, the clone carrying this T cell receptor beta chain is medium-sized. The target antigen is unknown. The germline V gene encodes CDR1 MNHNY and CDR2 SVGAGI (reference sequence). This CDR3 is built from 14 residues. Trimming left V 0 bases short and J 0 bases short, with 5 bases between. This sample is part of a study of PD-1 blockade in classical Hodgkin lymphoma. Study-level information: Patients were treated with nivolumab at 3 mg/kg, and this was given intravenously every 2 weeks.

Each patient's relapse followed autologous stem cell transplantation, and brentuximab vedotin exposure varied. Findings and limits, study-wide: Diversity in CD4+ TCRs, unlike that measured in CD8+ TCRs, had risen significantly by C4D1. Possible causes of repertoire differences, disease activity or prior therapy, remain undefined. TCR diversity at baseline was reported to be reduced in newly diagnosed patients relative to healthy donors.

Libraries were prepared by immunoSEQ multiplex PCR; TCRdb keeps only in-frame clonotypes and omits some of them. Among 16,000 or so clones listed, 82% were seen once. The receptor comes from a human donor with classical Hodgkin lymphoma. This specimen was peripheral blood mononuclear cells (PBMCs), taken before the second cycle of nivolumab. The chain employs TRBV6-6 and TRBJ1-1; D unclear. The CDR3 protein is CASSYSGMNTEAFF. The DNA of the CDR3 is TGTGCCAGCAGTTACTCGGGGATGAACACTGAAGCTTTCTTT.